The 12 T cell receptor beta chains below all came from one sample that was sequenced in a study of OX40 agonist ivuxolimab in advanced cancers. Here immunoSEQ multiplex PCR was the method, and the copy in TCRdb shows in-frame clones only, minus some. The table records roughly 26,000 clones, about 74% of them present only once. The sample was CD4+ or CD8+ T cells sorted from blood, taken in a trial of the OX40 agonist ivuxolimab. These receptors were taken from an adult with an advanced solid tumor such as melanoma, head and neck, liver or kidney cancer.

V usage is TRBV6-1 and J usage is TRBJ1-6, with no clear D. Per germline, CDR1 MNHNS and CDR2 SASEGT. CDR3 size: 14 residues. The V gene lost 8 bases and the J gene lost 3 bases, with 11 bases spanning the gap. The CDR3 DNA follows: TGTGCCAGCCTACCCGGAAACTATAATTCACCCCTCCACTTT. This encodes CASLPGNYNSPLHF.

The CDR3 bases are TGCGCCAGCAGGTCCGGCAGCTCCTACAATGAGCAGTTCTTC. Its translation: CASRSGSSYNEQFF. The chain recombines TRBV5-1 with TRBJ2-1; unclear D gene. Trimming cost V 5 bases and J 0 bases, with 9 bases left between them. The germline CDR1 and CDR2 sequences are SGHRS and YFSETQ. There are 14 residues in the CDR3.

The sample holds a few counts of this clone. The rearrangement joins TRBV2 to TRBJ2-2; D might be TRBD2 (5 bases). V was cut by 3 bases and J by 2 bases, with 13 bases left in between. Germline CDR1 reads SNHLY; CDR2 reads FYNNEI. The CDR3 totals 16 residues. The CDR3 DNA reads TGTGCCAGCAGTGATTCCGGGATCCTTAACACCGGGGAGCTGTTTTTT. Translated: CASSDSGILNTGELFF. The full variable domain, completed using reference TRBV2 and TRBJ2-2, is EPEVTQTPSHQVTQMGQEVILRCVPISNHLYFYWYRQILGQKVEFLVSFYNNEISEKSEIFDDQFSVERPDGSNFTLKIRSTKLEDSAMYFCASSDSGILNTGELFFGEGSRLTVL.

The chain has TRBV19 and TRBJ1-2; D possibly corresponds to TRBD1 (6 bases). With 6 bases removed from V and 6 bases from J, the gap between germline ends came to 8 bases. Germline lookup yields CDR1 LNHDA and CDR2 SQIVND (reference sequence). The CDR3 sequence is 11 residues long. CDR3 sequence reads: CASRYRDGYTF. CDR3 sequence (DNA): TGTGCCAGTAGATACAGGGATGGCTACACCTTC. Complete variable domain (other parts from reference TRBV19 and TRBJ1-2): DGGITQSPKYLFRKEGQNVTLSCEQNLNHDAMYWYRQDPGQGLRLIYYSQIVNDFQKGDIAEGYSVSREKKESFPLTVTSAQKNPTAFYLCASRYRDGYTFGSGTRLTVV.

The chain employs TRBV14 and TRBJ1-2, with 7 bases identical to TRBD1. Germline V gene data show CDR1 as SGHDN and CDR2 as FVKESK. There are 16 residues in the CDR3. V shed 1 base and J 5 bases; nucleotides not matched to a gene: 10. Here the CDR3 DNA reads TGTGCCAGCAGCCAAGCCAGGGGGACACAGGGATATGGCTACACCTTC. It specifies CASSQARGTQGYGYTF.

The CDR3 protein is CASSARDRGYTEAFF. CDR3 coding DNA: TGTGCCAGCAGTGCCCGGGACAGGGGATACACTGAAGCTTTCTTT. The chain uses TRBV25-1 and TRBJ1-1, with 10 bases lining up with TRBD1. Trimming cost V 4 bases and J 3 bases; bases outside gene matches: 5. Germline-derived CDR1 and CDR2 are MGHDK and SYGVNS. This CDR3 is 15 amino acids long.

The chain employs TRBV5-4 and TRBJ2-5; tentatively, D is TRBD1 (6 bases). The CDR3 is 14 residues long. V was pared by 6 bases and J by 4 bases, with 16 bases between. Germline CDR1 reads SGHNT; CDR2 reads YYREEE (reference sequence). CDR3 DNA sequence: TGTGCCAGCAAAGTACAGGGAAGTGGAGAGACCCAGTACTTC. Translated: CASKVQGSGETQYF.

This clone occurred a few times. The CDR3 loop reads CASSLGDRGIGNTIYF. CDR3 nucleotide sequence: TGTGCCAGCTCGCTCGGGGACAGGGGAATCGGAAACACCATATATTTT. The chain recombines TRBV18 with TRBJ1-3; TRBD1 matches at 10 bases. Trimming at V came to 6 bases and at J to 4 bases, leaving 9 bases not matched to a gene. This CDR3 has 16 amino acids. The germline V gene has CDR1 KGHSH and CDR2 LQKENI.

The chain is built from TRBV6-9 and TRBJ2-7, with D unclear. The V gene's germline CDR1 is MNHGY and CDR2 SVAAGI. Trimming removed 4 bases at V and 4 bases at J, with 8 bases between. The CDR3 is 12 amino acids. The CDR3 region is CASSSPTYEQYF. CDR3 nucleotides: TGTGCCAGCAGTTCACCTACATACGAGCAGTACTTC.

The chain employs TRBV2 and TRBJ2-5; tentatively, D is TRBD2 (6 bases). V gave up 8 bases and J gave up 2 bases, with 9 bases separating them. The CDR3 has 12 residues. Germline V gene lookup returns CDR1 SNHLY and CDR2 FYNNEI. In DNA, the CDR3 is TGTGCCAGCGTCAGCGGGCAAGAGACCCAGTACTTC. It yields the protein CASVSGQETQYF.

The rearrangement links TRBV6-1 to TRBJ2-3, with 9 bases matching TRBD1. The CDR3 consists of 13 residues. The ends lost 8 bases at V and 3 bases at J; junction bases unmatched: 3. Germline CDR1 and CDR2: MNHNS and SASEGT. The CDR3 loop is CASDRGETDTQYF. CDR3 nucleotides: TGTGCCAGCGACAGGGGGGAGACAGATACGCAGTATTTT.

Written as DNA, the CDR3 is TGTGCCAGCAGCCTAGTTGCCGGGACTACCTCCTTCCCATATACGCAGTATTTT. Translated, it gives CASSLVAGTTSFPYTQYF. J is TRBJ2-3 and V is TRBV7-2, with TRBD2 identical over 7 bases. Germline CDR1 and CDR2: SGHTA and FQGNSA. J gave up 7 bases and V 5 bases, and 21 bases lay outside the gene matches. The CDR3 has 18 residues.